This TCR beta chain was obtained from a study of T cell responses to AZD1222 COVID-19 vaccine. The table lists this clone with a few counts. The antigen is undetermined. General observations from the study: It was only after the peak T cell response that any repertoires were sampled. Mapped onto spike, vaccine-associated CD4 TCRs spanned it and were dominant at 160-218 and 743-854.

Repertoires were generated with immunoSEQ multiplex PCR, while TCRdb's copy carries only in-frame clones and drops some. The sample lists around 130,000 clones; approximately 90% were seen once. Trimming pared 6 bases from V and 0 bases from J, leaving 14 bases between. CDR1 is SNHLY, CDR2 FYNNEI, per germline. This CDR3 has 15 amino acids. V and J are TRBV2 and TRBJ1-1; a weak D match, TRBD1 (6 bases). The source material was peripheral blood, sampled on day 0 of AZD1222 vaccination. This clonotype was obtained from an adult in good health. CDR3 amino acids: CASRLQGNLNTEAFF. In DNA, the CDR3 is TGTGCCAGCAGGTTACAGGGAAACCTGAACACTGAAGCTTTCTTT.